These 23 T cell receptor beta chains share one sample of origin, sequenced in a study of blood T cell repertoires in COVID-19. Only in-frame clones appear in the TCRdb table, and some are missing; sequencing was by immunoSEQ multiplex PCR. The sample lists a few hundred thousand clones, approximately 86% occurring once. Sequencing input: PBMCs or T cells enriched from blood (not recorded which). The receptors were gathered from a woman in her forties with acute COVID-19.

This clone is a singleton in its sample. The CDR3 DNA reads as TGCAGCGTTGTAGAGATAGCGGGAGTTGAGACCCAGTACTTC. This sequence encodes CSVVEIAGVETQYF. V is TRBV29-1 and J is TRBJ2-5; 9 positions agree with TRBD2. Germline V gene data show CDR1 as SQVTM and CDR2 as ANQGSEA. The J segment lost 5 bases and the V segment lost 4 bases, leaving 8 bases of the junction unmatched. The CDR3 loop spans 14 amino acids.

The rearrangement links TRBV5-1 to TRBJ2-2, with D perhaps TRBD1 (6 bases). The CDR3 is made up of 16 amino acids. Germline CDR1 reads SGHRS; CDR2 reads YFSETQ. V lost 5 bases and J lost 0, with 14 bases in between. CDR3 protein: CASSTGQLTNTGELFF. The CDR3 DNA is TGCGCCAGCAGTACAGGACAGCTCACGAACACCGGGGAGCTGTTTTTT.

The CDR3 region is CASSLFQIDTQYF. For the CDR3, the DNA is TGTGCCAGCAGCTTGTTCCAGATAGATACGCAGTATTTT. The chain links TRBV5-4 to TRBJ2-3; D gene uncertain. Deletions cut 1 base from V and 5 bases from J, with 8 bases between. The germline CDR1 and CDR2 sequences are SGHNT and YYREEE (reference sequence). The CDR3 totals 13 residues.

The J gene is TRBJ1-1, the V gene TRBV14, with 7 bases fitting TRBD1. The CDR3 covers 15 residues. V lost 5 bases and J lost 2; bases outside the gene matches: 8. Germline CDR1 is SGHDN and CDR2 is FVKESK. DNA of the CDR3: TGTGCCAGCAGCAGAAAACCAGGGGGAAACACTGAAGCTTTCTTT. Protein sequence: CASSRKPGGNTEAFF.

The chain uses TRBV11-2 and TRBJ2-2; D perhaps matches TRBD2 (5 bases). The CDR3 spans 14 residues. The germline V gene encodes CDR1 SGHAT and CDR2 FQNNGV. Trimming stripped 4 bases from V and 1 base from J, with 7 bases between. CDR3 loop: CASSWRRNTGELFF. The CDR3 bases are TGTGCCAGCAGCTGGAGGAGGAACACCGGGGAGCTGTTTTTT.

V gene TRBV9 combines with J gene TRBJ2-1; 14 bases are a match to TRBD2. From germline, CDR1 is SGDLS and CDR2 YYNGEE. J was trimmed by 9 bases and V by 5 bases; bases with no gene match: 10. This CDR3 region has 16 residues. CDR3: CASSPTSGRARGEQFF. The CDR3 nucleotides are TGTGCCAGCAGTCCGACTAGCGGGAGGGCCAGGGGTGAGCAGTTCTTC.

The gene calls are TRBV27 and TRBJ1-5; D possibly corresponds to TRBD1 (5 bases). Between the trimmed V and J ends, which lost 4 bases and 10 bases, there was a span of 14 bases. The CDR3 is made up of 13 amino acids. Germline V gene data show CDR1 as MNHEY and CDR2 as SMNVEV (reference sequence). DNA for the CDR3: TGTGCCAGCAGTTATGGGGGAGGGCAACCCCAGCATTTT. It codes for CASSYGGGQPQHF.

This clone was picked up a small number of times. The chain recombines TRBV28 with TRBJ1-6, with 7 bases that match TRBD1. Germline CDR1 reads MDHEN; CDR2 reads SYDVKM. V was clipped by 6 bases and J by 1 base; unmatched bases: 12. This CDR3 comprises 18 residues. This CDR3 is CASRRRDSSGSYNSPLHF. DNA for the CDR3: TGTGCCAGCAGACGGCGGGACAGTTCAGGGTCCTATAATTCACCCCTCCACTTT.

The genes are TRBV27 and TRBJ1-1; 9 nucleotides agree with TRBD1. The CDR3 loop spans 18 amino acids. The junction had 15 bases not matched to a gene; V was cut back by 7 bases and J by 0 bases. Germline lookup yields CDR1 MNHEY and CDR2 SMNVEV (reference sequence). The CDR3 DNA is TGTGCCAGCACCTCCCGGGGTGTGACAGGGGGACTGAACACTGAAGCTTTCTTT. This translates into CASTSRGVTGGLNTEAFF.

This rearrangement joins TRBV10-3 to TRBJ2-5, with 7 bases lining up with TRBD2. V gave up 2 bases and J gave up 9 bases; unmatched junction bases: 3. CDR3 length: 12 residues. Germline lookup yields CDR1 ENHRY and CDR2 SYGVKD. CDR3 region: CAISEGGGSQYF. The CDR3 coding sequence is TGTGCCATCAGTGAGGGGGGGGGTTCCCAGTACTTC.

In its sample, this clone was seen many times. The chain is built from TRBV19 and TRBJ2-1, with TRBD2 identical over 9 bases. The CDR3 totals 16 residues. Per germline, CDR1 LNHDA and CDR2 SQIVND (reference sequence). Germline trimming cut 0 bases from V and 0 bases from J; bases unmatched to any gene: 0. The CDR3 protein is CASSIDSGGSYNEQFF. In nucleotides, the CDR3 is TGTGCCAGTAGTATAGATAGCGGGGGCTCCTACAATGAGCAGTTCTTC.

In its sample, this clone was seen many times. The rearrangement uses TRBV28 and TRBJ2-7; 8 bases align to TRBD2. The CDR3 loop spans 14 amino acids. V was pared by 6 bases and J by 5 bases, with 9 bases of the junction left unmatched. Germline CDR1 reads MDHEN; CDR2 reads SYDVKM. The CDR3 nucleotides read TGTGCCAGCAGCGGTGGGGGACTAGACCACGAGCAGTACTTC. As protein: CASSGGGLDHEQYF.

The chain links TRBV3-1 (or the pseudogene TRBV3-2) to TRBJ1-2; D call uncertain. The CDR3 runs 15 residues. Trimming took 2 bases from V and 8 from J, leaving 18 bases between them. CDR1 and CDR2 from the germline V gene are LGHDT and YNNKEL (reference sequence). The CDR3 DNA is TGTGCCAGCAGCCAACAAACATCTACGAGGATAGGCTACACCTTC. It is translated as CASSQQTSTRIGYTF.

This sequence joins TRBV6-2 or TRBV6-3 and TRBJ1-2, with 8 nucleotides matching TRBD1. CDR3 length: 15 amino acids. J was trimmed by 2 bases and V by 3 bases; bases with no gene match: 5. In germline, CDR1 is MNHEY, CDR2 SVGEGT. The CDR3 sequence is CASSYVGQGNYGYTF. Written as DNA, the CDR3 is TGTGCCAGCAGTTATGTCGGACAGGGAAACTATGGCTACACCTTC.

The chain carries TRBV27 and TRBJ2-7; 10 bases agree with TRBD1. The CDR3 loop spans 15 amino acids. Looked up from germline, CDR1 is MNHEY and CDR2 is SMNVEV (reference sequence). V lost 2 bases and J lost 5; bases outside the gene matches: 6. DNA of the CDR3: TGTGCCAGCAGTTTAACGGGACAGGGGTTCCACGAGCAGTACTTC. Its translation: CASSLTGQGFHEQYF.

This chain uses TRBV7-2 with TRBJ1-3; 7 bases map to TRBD1. The CDR3 runs to 14 residues. With 3 bases clipped from V and 5 bases from J, the junction kept 4 bases outside the gene matches. CDR1 SGHTA and CDR2 FQGNSA come from the germline V gene. The chain's CDR3 is CASSFRDRRNTIYF. Here the CDR3 DNA reads TGTGCCAGCAGCTTTCGGGACAGACGAAACACCATATATTTT.

The genes are TRBV20-1 and TRBJ2-1; 8 bases are shared with TRBD1. V was clipped by 6 bases and J by 14 bases; unmatched bases: 9. The length of the CDR3 is 11 residues. From germline, CDR1 is DFQATT and CDR2 SNEGSKA (reference sequence). The CDR3, as DNA: TGCAGTGCACGAGGACAGGGATCCAAGTTCTTC. Its translation is CSARGQGSKFF.

The V gene is TRBV28, the J gene TRBJ1-5; 7 bases match TRBD1. V lost 7 bases and J lost 6; bases outside the gene matches: 12. CDR1 is MDHEN and CDR2 is SYDVKM in the germline V gene. This CDR3 is built from 15 residues. The CDR3 region is CASTLGGGGGQPQHF. The CDR3 DNA is TGTGCCAGCACCCTTGGAGGGGGCGGCGGTCAGCCCCAGCATTTT.

The gene calls are TRBV28 and TRBJ2-2, with 7 bases matching TRBD1. CDR3 length: 17 amino acids. Germline values: CDR1 MDHEN, CDR2 SYDVKM. With 2 bases clipped from V and 6 bases from J, the junction kept 12 bases outside the gene matches. For the CDR3, the DNA is TGTGCCAGCAGTTTAGGCTATCTACAGGGGTGGGCCGGGGAGCTGTTTTTT. Protein: CASSLGYLQGWAGELFF. The full variable domain, with the rest looked up from reference TRBV28 and TRBJ2-2, is DVKVTQSSRYLVKRTGEKVFLECVQDMDHENMFWYRQDPGLGLRLIYFSYDVKMKEKGDIPEGYSVSREKKERFSLILESASTNQTSMYLCASSLGYLQGWAGELFFGEGSRLTVL.

The rearrangement uses TRBV3-1 (or the pseudogene TRBV3-2) and TRBJ2-7, with 8 nucleotides matching TRBD2. The ends lost 3 bases at V and 5 bases at J; junction bases unmatched: 6. Looked up from germline, CDR1 is LGHDT and CDR2 is YNNKEL (reference sequence). CDR3 size: 14 residues. The CDR3 here is CASSHGGSGNEQYF. The CDR3 DNA reads as TGTGCCAGCAGCCATGGGGGTAGCGGGAACGAGCAGTACTTC.

The chain couples TRBV7-9 to TRBJ2-1; the match to TRBD2 covers 9 bases. The CDR3 covers 16 residues. V lost 5 bases to trimming and J lost 8 bases; unmatched junction nucleotides: 13. Germline assignment: CDR1 SEHNR and CDR2 FQNEAQ (reference sequence). The DNA of the CDR3 is TGTGCCAGCAGCCCAGCTAGAAGCGGGAGGACTGATGAGCAGTTCTTC. It yields the protein CASSPARSGRTDEQFF.

CDR3 residues: CASTYEGTGAAEAFF. The CDR3 DNA reads as TGTGCCAGCACCTACGAGGGGACAGGGGCTGCTGAAGCTTTCTTT. The chain carries TRBV7-9 and TRBJ1-1; the match to TRBD1 covers 10 bases. Unmatched junction bases numbered 11, after V lost 7 bases and J lost 6 bases. CDR1 and CDR2 (germline): SEHNR, FQNEAQ (reference sequence). The CDR3 consists of 15 residues. The full variable domain, completed using reference TRBV7-9 and TRBJ1-1, is DTGVSQNPRHKITKRGQNVTFRCDPISEHNRLYWYRQTLGQGPEFLTYFQNEAQLEKSRLLSDRFSAERPKGSFSTLEIQRTEQGDSAMYLCASTYEGTGAAEAFFGQGTRLTVV.

The rearrangement uses TRBV2 and TRBJ2-1; 7 nucleotides align to TRBD2. The V segment lost 7 bases and the J segment 9 bases; nucleotides outside the gene matches: 15. The CDR3 extends over 15 amino acids. CDR1 is SNHLY, CDR2 FYNNEI, per germline. This CDR3 reads CASNGGRASSGEQFF. CDR3 DNA: TGTGCCAGCAATGGAGGGAGGGCCTCCTCAGGTGAGCAGTTCTTC.